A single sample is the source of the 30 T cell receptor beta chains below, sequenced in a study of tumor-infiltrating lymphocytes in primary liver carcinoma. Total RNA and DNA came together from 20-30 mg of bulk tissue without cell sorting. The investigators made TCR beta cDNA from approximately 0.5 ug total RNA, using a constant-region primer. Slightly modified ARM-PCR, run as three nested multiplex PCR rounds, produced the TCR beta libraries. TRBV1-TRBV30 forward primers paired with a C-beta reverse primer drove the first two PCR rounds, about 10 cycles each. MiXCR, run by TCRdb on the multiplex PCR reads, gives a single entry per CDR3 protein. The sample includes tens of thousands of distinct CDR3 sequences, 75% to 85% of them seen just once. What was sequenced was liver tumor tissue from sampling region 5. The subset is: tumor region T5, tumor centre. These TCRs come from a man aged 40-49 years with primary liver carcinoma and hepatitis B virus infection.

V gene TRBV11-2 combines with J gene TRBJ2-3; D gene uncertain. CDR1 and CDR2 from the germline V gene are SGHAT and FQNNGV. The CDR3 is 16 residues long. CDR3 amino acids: CVISRQSINPTDTQYF. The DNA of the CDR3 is TGTGTCATCAGCCGACAATCCATCAACCCCACAGATACGCAGTATTTT.

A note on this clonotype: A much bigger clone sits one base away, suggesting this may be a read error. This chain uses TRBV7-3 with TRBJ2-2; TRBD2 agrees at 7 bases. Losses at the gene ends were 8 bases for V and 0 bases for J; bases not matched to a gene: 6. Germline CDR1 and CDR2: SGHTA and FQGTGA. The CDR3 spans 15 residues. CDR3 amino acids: CASGQAGTNTGELFF. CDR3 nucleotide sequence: TGTGCCAGCGGACAAGCGGGGACGAACACCGGGGAGCTGTTTTTT.

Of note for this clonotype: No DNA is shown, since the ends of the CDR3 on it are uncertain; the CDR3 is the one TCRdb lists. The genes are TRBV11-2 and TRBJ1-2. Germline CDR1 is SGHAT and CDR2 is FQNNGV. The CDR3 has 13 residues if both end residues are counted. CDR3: CASSLTANYGCTF.

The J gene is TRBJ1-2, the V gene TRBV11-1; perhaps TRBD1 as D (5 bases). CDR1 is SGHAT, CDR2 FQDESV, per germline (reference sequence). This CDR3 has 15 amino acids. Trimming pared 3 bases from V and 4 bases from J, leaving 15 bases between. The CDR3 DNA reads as TGTGCCAGCAGCTTTCTGATAGGGGCGGGCTATGGCTACACCTTC. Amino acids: CASSFLIGAGYGYTF.

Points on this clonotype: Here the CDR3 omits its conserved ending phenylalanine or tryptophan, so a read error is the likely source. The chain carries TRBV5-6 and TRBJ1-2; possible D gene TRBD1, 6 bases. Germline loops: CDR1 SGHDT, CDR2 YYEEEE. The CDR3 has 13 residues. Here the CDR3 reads CASGLYRAPGYTL. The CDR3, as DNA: TGTGCCAGCGGCTTGTACAGGGCGCCGGGCTACACCTTA.

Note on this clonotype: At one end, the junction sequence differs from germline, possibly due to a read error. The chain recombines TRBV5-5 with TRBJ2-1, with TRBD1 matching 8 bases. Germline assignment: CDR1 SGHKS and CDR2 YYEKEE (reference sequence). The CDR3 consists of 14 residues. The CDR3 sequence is CQQPGQGSYNEQFF. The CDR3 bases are TGCCAGCAGCCTGGACAGGGTTCCTACAATGAGCAGTTCTTC.

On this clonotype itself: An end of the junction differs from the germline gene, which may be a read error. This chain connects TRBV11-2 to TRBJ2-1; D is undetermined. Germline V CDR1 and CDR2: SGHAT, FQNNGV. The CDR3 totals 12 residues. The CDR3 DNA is TGTGGCAGCAGCCCCTCCCACGACGAGCAGTTCTTC. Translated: CGSSPSHDEQFF.

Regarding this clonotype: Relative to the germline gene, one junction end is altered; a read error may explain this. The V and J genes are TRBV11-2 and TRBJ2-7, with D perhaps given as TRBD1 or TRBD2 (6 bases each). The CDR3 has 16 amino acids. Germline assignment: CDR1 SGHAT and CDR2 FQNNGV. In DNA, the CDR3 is TGTGTCAGCAGCTTCATACCGGGGGCCTTACATAACGAGCAGTACTTC. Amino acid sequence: CVSSFIPGALHNEQYF. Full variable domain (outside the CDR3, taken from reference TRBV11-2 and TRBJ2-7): EAGVAQSPRYKIIEKRQSVAFWCNPISGHATLYWYQQILGQGPKLLIQFQNNGVVDDSQLPKDRFSAERLKGVDSTLKIQPAKLEDSAVYLCVSSFIPGALHNEQYFGPGTRLTVT.

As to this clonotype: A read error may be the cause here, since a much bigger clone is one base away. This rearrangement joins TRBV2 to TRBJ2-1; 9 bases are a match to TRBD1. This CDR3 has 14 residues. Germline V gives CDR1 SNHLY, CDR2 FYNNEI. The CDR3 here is CAGSRDRAISEQFF. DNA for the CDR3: TGTGCCGGCAGCCGGGACAGGGCCATAAGTGAGCAGTTCTTC.

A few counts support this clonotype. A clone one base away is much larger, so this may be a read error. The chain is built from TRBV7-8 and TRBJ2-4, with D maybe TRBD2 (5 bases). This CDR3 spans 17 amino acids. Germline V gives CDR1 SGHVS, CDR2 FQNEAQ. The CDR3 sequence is CAISSRRTDLAKNIQYF. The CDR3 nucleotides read TGTGCCATCAGCTCCCGAAGGACGGACTTAGCCAAAAACATTCAGTACTTC.

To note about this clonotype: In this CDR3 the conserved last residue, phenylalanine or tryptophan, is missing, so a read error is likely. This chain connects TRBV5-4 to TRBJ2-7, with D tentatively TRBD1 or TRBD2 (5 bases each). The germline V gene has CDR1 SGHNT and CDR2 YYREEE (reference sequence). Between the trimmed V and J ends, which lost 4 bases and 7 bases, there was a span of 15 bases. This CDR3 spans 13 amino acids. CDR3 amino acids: CASSRINRTEQYY. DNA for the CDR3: TGTGCCAGCAGCCGCATCAACAGGACTGAGCAGTACTAT.

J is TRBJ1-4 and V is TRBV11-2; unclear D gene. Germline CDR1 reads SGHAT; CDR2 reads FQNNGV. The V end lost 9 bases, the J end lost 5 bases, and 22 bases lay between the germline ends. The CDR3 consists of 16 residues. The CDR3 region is CASSKTPEGTNEKLFF. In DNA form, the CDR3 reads TGTGCCAGTAGTAAAACTCCAGAAGGAACAAATGAAAAACTGTTTTTT.

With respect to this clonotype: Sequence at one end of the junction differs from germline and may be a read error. For the CDR3, the DNA is TGTACCACCGGGACCGGGACTAGCGGGGTCGAGCAGTTCTTC. Its translation is CTTGTGTSGVEQFF. The chain has TRBV24-1 and TRBJ2-1, with TRBD2 matching 13 bases. The CDR3 consists of 14 residues. CDR1 and CDR2 from the germline V gene are KGHDR and SFDVKD.

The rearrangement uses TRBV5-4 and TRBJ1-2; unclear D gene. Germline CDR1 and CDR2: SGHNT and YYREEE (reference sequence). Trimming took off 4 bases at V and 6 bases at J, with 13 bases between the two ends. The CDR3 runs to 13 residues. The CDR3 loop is CASSRDGRDGYTF. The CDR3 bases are TGTGCCAGCAGCCGTGACGGGCGTGATGGCTACACCTTC.

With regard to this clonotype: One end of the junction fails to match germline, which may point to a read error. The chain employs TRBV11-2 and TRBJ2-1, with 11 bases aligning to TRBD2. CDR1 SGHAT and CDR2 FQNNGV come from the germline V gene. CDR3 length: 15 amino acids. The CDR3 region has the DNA TGTGCCAGCTGTTTTCTAGCGGGGGGATACAATGAGCAGTTCTTT. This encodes CASCFLAGGYNEQFF.

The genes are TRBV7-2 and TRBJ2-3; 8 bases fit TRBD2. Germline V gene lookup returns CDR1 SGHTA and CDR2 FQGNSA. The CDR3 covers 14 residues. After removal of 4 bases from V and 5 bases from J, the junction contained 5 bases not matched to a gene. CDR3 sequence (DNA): TGTGCCAGCAGCTCGGGACTAGTGGGAGATACGCAGTATTTT. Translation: CASSSGLVGDTQYF. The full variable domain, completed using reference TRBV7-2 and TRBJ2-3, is GAGVSQSPSNKVTEKGKDVELRCDPISGHTALYWYRQSLGQGLEFLIYFQGNSAPDKSGLPSDRFSAERTGGSVSTLTIQRTQQEDSAVYLCASSSGLVGDTQYFGPGTRLTVL.

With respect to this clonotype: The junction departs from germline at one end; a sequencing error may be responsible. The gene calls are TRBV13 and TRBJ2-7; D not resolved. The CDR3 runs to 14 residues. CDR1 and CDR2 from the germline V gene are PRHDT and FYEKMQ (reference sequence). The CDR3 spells CASSLQFRNPEHYF. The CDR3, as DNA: TGTGCCAGCAGCTTACAGTTCCGGAACCCCGAGCACTACTTC.

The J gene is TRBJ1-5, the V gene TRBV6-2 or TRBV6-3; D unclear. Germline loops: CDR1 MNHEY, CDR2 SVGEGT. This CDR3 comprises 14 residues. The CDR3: CVNSYSAAMQPQHF. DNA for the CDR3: TGTGTCAACAGTTACTCGGCAGCAATGCAGCCCCAGCATTTT.

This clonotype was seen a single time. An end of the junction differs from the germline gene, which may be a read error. DNA of the CDR3: TGTGCAAGCAGTTCGAGGACATGGGGTATCAATCAGCCCCAGCATTTT. Its protein product is CASSSRTWGINQPQHF. The V and J genes are TRBV12-3 or TRBV12-4 and TRBJ1-5; D may be TRBD1 (5 bases). The CDR3 has 16 residues.

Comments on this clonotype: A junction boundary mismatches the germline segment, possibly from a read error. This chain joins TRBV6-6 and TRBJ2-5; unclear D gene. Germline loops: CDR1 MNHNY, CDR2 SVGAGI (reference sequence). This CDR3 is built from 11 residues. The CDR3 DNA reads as TGTGCCAGCAGTCAGACTCAGACCCAACTCTTC. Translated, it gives CASSQTQTQLF.

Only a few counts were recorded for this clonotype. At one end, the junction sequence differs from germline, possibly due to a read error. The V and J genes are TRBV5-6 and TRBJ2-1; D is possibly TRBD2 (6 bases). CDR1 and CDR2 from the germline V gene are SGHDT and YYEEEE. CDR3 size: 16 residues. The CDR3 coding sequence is TGTGCCAGCAGCTTGGTACTAGCCCAAAAGGCCGATGAGCTGTTCTTC. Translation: CASSLVLAQKADELFF.

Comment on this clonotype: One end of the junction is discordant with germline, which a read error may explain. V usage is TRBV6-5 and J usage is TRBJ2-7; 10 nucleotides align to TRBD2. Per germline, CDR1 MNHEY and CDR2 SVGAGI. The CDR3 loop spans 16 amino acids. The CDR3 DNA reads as TGTGCCATCAGTGCCTTACTAGCGGGATTAATTTACGAGCAGTATTTC. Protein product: CAISALLAGLIYEQYF.

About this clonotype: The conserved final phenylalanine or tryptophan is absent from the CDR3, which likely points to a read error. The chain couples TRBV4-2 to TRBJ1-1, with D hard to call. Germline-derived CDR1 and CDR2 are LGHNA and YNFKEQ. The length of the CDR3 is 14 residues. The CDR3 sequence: CACSQDLLNTEAFL. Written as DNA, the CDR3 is TGTGCCTGCAGCCAAGATCTTCTGAACACTGAAGCTTTCCTT.

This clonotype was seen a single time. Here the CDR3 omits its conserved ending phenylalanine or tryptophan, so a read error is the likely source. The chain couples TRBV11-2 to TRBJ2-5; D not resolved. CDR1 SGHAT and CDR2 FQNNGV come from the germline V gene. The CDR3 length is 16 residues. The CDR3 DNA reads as TGTGACAGCAGCCAAACTCCTGTCGGGTGGAAAGAGACCCAGTACTTA. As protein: CDSSQTPVGWKETQYL.

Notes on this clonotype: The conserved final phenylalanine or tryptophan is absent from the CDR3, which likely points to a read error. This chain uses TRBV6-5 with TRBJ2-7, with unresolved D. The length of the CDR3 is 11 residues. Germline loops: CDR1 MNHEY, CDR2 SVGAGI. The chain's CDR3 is CASSERCEQYY. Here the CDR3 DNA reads TGTGCAAGTTCTGAACGCTGCGAGCAGTACTAC.

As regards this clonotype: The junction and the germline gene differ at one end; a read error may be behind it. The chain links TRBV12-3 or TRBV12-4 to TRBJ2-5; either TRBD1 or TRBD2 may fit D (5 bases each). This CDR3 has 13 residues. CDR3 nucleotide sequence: TGTGCAAGCAGTTTAACGGTTGTGGGGACCCACTACTTC. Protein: CASSLTVVGTHYF.

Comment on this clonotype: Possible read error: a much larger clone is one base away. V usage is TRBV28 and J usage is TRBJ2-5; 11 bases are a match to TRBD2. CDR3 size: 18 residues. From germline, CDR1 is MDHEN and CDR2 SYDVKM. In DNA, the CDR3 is TGTGCCAGCAGTCGAAAACGACTAGCGGGACACTTACAAGAGGCCCAGTACTTC. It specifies CASSRKRLAGHLQEAQYF.

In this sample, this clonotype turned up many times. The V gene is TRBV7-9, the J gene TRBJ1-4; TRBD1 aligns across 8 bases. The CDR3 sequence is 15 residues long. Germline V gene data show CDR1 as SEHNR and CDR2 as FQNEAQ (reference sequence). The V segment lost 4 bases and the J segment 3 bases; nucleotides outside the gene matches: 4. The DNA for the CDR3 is TGTGCCAGCAGCTACCGACAGGGGTCTAATGAAAAACTGTTTTTT. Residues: CASSYRQGSNEKLFF.

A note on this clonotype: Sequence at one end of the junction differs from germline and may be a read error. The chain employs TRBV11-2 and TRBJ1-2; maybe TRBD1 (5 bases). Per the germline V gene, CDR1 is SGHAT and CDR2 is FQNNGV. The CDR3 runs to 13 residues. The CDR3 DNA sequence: TGTGACAGCAGCCAAATAGGGGTTAGCGGCTACACTTTC. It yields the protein CDSSQIGVSGYTF.

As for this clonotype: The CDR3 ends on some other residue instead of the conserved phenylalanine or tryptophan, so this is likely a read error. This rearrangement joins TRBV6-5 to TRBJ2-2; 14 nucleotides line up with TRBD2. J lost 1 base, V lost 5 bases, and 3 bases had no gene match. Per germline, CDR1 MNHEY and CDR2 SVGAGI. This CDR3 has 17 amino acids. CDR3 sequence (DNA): TGTGCCAGCAGTGTAGGGACTAGCGGGGGGAACACCGGGGAGCTGTTTTCT. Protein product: CASSVGTSGGNTGELFS.